Below, 25 T cell receptor beta chains from the same sample are listed, as sequenced in a study of neurological immune-mediated disorders. One entry per CDR3 protein results from TCRdb running MiXCR on the 5' RACE reads. The sample has fewer than 90,000 distinct CDR3 sequences, about 9.3% seen once. The sequenced sample was PBMCs. These receptors were collected from a man between 35 and 55 years old in good health.

This clonotype has only a few counts. The rearrangement joins TRBV20-1 to TRBJ2-5; 11 nucleotides match TRBD2. Germline-derived CDR1 and CDR2 are DFQATT and SNEGSKA (reference sequence). V shed 5 bases and J 3 bases; nucleotides not matched to a gene: 8. The CDR3 totals 15 residues. The CDR3 sequence: CSAPRLAGGKETQYF. The CDR3 nucleotides are TGCAGTGCTCCTCGCCTAGCGGGGGGAAAAGAGACCCAGTACTTC.

A note on this clonotype: It may be a read error: a sequence one base away is much more abundant. This rearrangement joins TRBV6-1 to TRBJ2-2; D gene ambiguous. The germline CDR1 and CDR2 sequences are MNHNS and SASEGT. The CDR3 has 14 residues. CDR3 protein: CASTEIGNTGELFF. The CDR3 DNA sequence: TGTGCCAGCACTGAAATCGGCAACACCGGGGAGCTGTTTTTT.

V gene TRBV13 combines with J gene TRBJ2-1, with a possible D match to TRBD1 (5 bases). CDR1 and CDR2 from the germline V gene are PRHDT and FYEKMQ (reference sequence). V lost 4 bases and J lost 0, with 13 bases in between. The length of the CDR3 is 16 residues. The CDR3 DNA follows: TGTGCCAGCAGCTCAAGACAGCTGAGCTCCTACAATGAGCAGTTCTTC. Its translation: CASSSRQLSSYNEQFF.

This clonotype appeared many times. This chain uses TRBV10-3 with TRBJ1-5; D remains ambiguous. The CDR3 is 13 residues long. V was cut by 10 bases and J by 4 bases, with 14 bases left in between. From germline, CDR1 is ENHRY and CDR2 SYGVKD. The CDR3 here is CATGPFRNQPQHF. The CDR3 DNA is TGTGCCACGGGCCCTTTCCGTAATCAGCCCCAGCATTTT.

The rearrangement joins TRBV9 to TRBJ2-7, with TRBD2 matching over 7 bases. The length of the CDR3 is 14 residues. Germline assignment: CDR1 SGDLS and CDR2 YYNGEE. V lost 4 bases, J lost 1 base, and 5 bases stayed unmatched. For the CDR3, the DNA is TGTGCCAGCAGCTCCGACGGGGGGTCCTACGAGCAGTACTTC. Translation gives CASSSDGGSYEQYF.

At least ten counts were recorded for this clonotype. V usage is TRBV6-6 and J usage is TRBJ2-3; 11 bases line up with TRBD2. This CDR3 has 17 amino acids. The germline V gene has CDR1 MNHNY and CDR2 SVGAGI (reference sequence). The V and J ends lost 2 bases and 0 bases, in that order; junction bases with no gene match: 4. The CDR3 bases are TGTGCCAGCAGTTACCCTACTAGCGGGGGAAGCACAGATACGCAGTATTTT. This codes for CASSYPTSGGSTDTQYF.

This clonotype was observed many times. The chain recombines TRBV6-5 with TRBJ2-7; 9 bases are shared with TRBD2. Per the germline V gene, CDR1 is MNHEY and CDR2 is SVGAGI. The CDR3 contains 15 residues. V lost 5 bases and J lost 3; bases outside the gene matches: 8. CDR3 in amino acids: CASSPPGLAGYEQYF. The CDR3 DNA reads TGTGCCAGCAGTCCCCCGGGACTAGCAGGCTACGAGCAGTACTTC.

This clonotype was seen ten or more times. J is TRBJ1-5 and V is TRBV20-1; D perhaps matches TRBD1 (5 bases). Per the germline V gene, CDR1 is DFQATT and CDR2 is SNEGSKA (reference sequence). Trimming took off 5 bases at V and 1 base at J, with 15 bases between the two ends. CDR3 length equals 15 residues. As DNA, the CDR3 is TGCAGTGCTGCCACATACGCAGGGAGCAATCAGCCCCAGCATTTT. Protein sequence: CSAATYAGSNQPQHF.

This clonotype was detected ten times or more. The J gene is TRBJ2-2, the V gene TRBV7-9, with TRBD1 matching 8 bases. The CDR3 is 16 amino acids. Per germline, CDR1 SEHNR and CDR2 FQNEAQ (reference sequence). Trimming cost V 10 bases and J 1 base; bases outside gene matches: 11. In nucleotides, the CDR3 is TGTGCCATTCCGGCTTCAGGGGGCATGAACACCGGGGAGCTGTTTTTT. It encodes CAIPASGGMNTGELFF.

Comments on this clonotype: No DNA is shown, since the ends of the CDR3 on it are uncertain; the CDR3 is the one TCRdb lists. V and J are TRBV7-9 and TRBJ2-1. CDR1 is SEHNR, CDR2 FQNEAQ, per germline (reference sequence). The CDR3 is made up of 17 amino acids, end residues included. The CDR3 region is CASSFYICSAIYNEQFF.

This clonotype was counted many times. This sequence joins TRBV20-1 and TRBJ2-7; 10 bases line up with TRBD2. In germline, CDR1 is DFQATT, CDR2 SNEGSKA (reference sequence). V shed 0 bases and J 4 bases; nucleotides not matched to a gene: 6. This CDR3 is 15 amino acids long. The CDR3 DNA follows: TGCAGTGCTAGAGACCGTGGACTAGCGGTTTACGAGCAGTACTTC. Residues: CSARDRGLAVYEQYF.

This clonotype was recorded at least ten times. In DNA, the CDR3 is TGTGCCAGCAGGGCTATGGGGAACACTGAAGCTTTCTTT. Translated, it gives CASRAMGNTEAFF. This chain joins TRBV6-5 and TRBJ1-1; D not resolved. The CDR3 runs 13 residues. V was shortened by 6 bases and J by 1 base, with 9 bases between the two germline ends. Germline V gene lookup returns CDR1 MNHEY and CDR2 SVGAGI.

This clonotype was detected many times. This chain joins TRBV28 and TRBJ2-7; D gene uncertain. Germline CDR1 reads MDHEN; CDR2 reads SYDVKM. V lost 3 bases, J lost 0 bases, and 9 bases lay in between. This CDR3 has 14 residues. CDR3 coding DNA: TGTGCCAGCAGTTTGGGATCGAGCTCCTACGAGCAGTACTTC. It encodes CASSLGSSSYEQYF.

This clonotype appeared many times. The rearrangement joins TRBV6-2 or TRBV6-3 to TRBJ2-7, with a weak D call TRBD2 (5 bases). The CDR3 runs to 14 residues. Trimming shortened V by 2 bases and J by 4 bases, and 12 bases separated the two germline ends. The V gene's germline CDR1 is MNHEY and CDR2 SVGEGT. In nucleotides, the CDR3 is TGTGCCAGCAGTTACATGGACCGCGGGTACGAGCAGTACTTC. Translated, it gives CASSYMDRGYEQYF.

In this sample, this clonotype turned up many times. CDR3 loop: CASSLASNQETQYF. The CDR3 DNA sequence: TGTGCCAGCAGTTTGGCCAGCAACCAAGAGACCCAGTACTTC. The chain links TRBV6-6 to TRBJ2-5; D gene unclear. Germline V CDR1 and CDR2: MNHNY, SVGAGI (reference sequence). CDR3 length: 14 residues. Trimming stripped 4 bases from V and 0 bases from J, with 9 bases between.

The chain couples TRBV5-1 to TRBJ2-3; 10 bases line up with TRBD2. The CDR3 consists of 20 residues. The V segment lost 0 bases and the J segment 1 base; nucleotides outside the gene matches: 14. Looked up from germline, CDR1 is SGHRS and CDR2 is YFSETQ. This CDR3 reads CASSLGTLSRTSGRTDTQYF. For the CDR3, the DNA is TGCGCCAGCAGCTTGGGGACACTTTCGAGGACTAGCGGCCGCACAGATACGCAGTATTTT.

This clonotype was seen many times. The chain couples TRBV5-1 to TRBJ1-1; no clear D. Per the germline V gene, CDR1 is SGHRS and CDR2 is YFSETQ. This CDR3 has 12 residues. V shed 4 bases and J shed 7 bases, with 11 bases lying between them. CDR3 DNA sequence: TGCGCCAGCAGCCTGGAAGGCGGTGAAGCTTTCTTT. Protein sequence: CASSLEGGEAFF.

This clonotype was observed many times. This rearrangement joins TRBV6-2 or TRBV6-3 to TRBJ2-2; 7 bases align to TRBD2. This CDR3 region has 12 residues. J gave up 9 bases and V 6 bases, and 4 bases lay outside the gene matches. The germline V gene encodes CDR1 MNHEY and CDR2 SVGEGT. The CDR3 DNA is TGTGCCAGCAGAAGCGGGGTGAGGGAGCTGTTTTTT. This translates into CASRSGVRELFF.

A note on this clonotype: A much larger clone lies one base from this, so it may be a read error. The chain couples TRBV7-6 to TRBJ1-5; perhaps TRBD1 as D (5 bases). Germline V lookup: CDR1 SGHVS, CDR2 FNYEAQ. The CDR3 consists of 15 residues. Trimming pared 1 base from V and 4 bases from J, leaving 11 bases between. CDR3 sequence reads: CASSLGPGMNQPQHF. In DNA form, the CDR3 reads TGTGCCAGCAGCTTAGGTCCAGGGATGAATCAGCCCCAGCATTTT.

This clonotype appeared many times. This chain uses TRBV29-1 with TRBJ1-2; D perhaps matches TRBD1 (5 bases). Germline CDR1 reads SQVTM; CDR2 reads ANQGSEA. V was shortened by 0 bases and J by 7 bases, with 21 bases between the two germline ends. The CDR3 totals 16 residues. The CDR3 coding sequence is TGCAGCGTTGAAGAGGGAGTCATGCCAGGGAATCTTGGCTACACCTTC. This sequence encodes CSVEEGVMPGNLGYTF. Full variable domain (outside the CDR3, taken from reference TRBV29-1 and TRBJ1-2): SAVISQKPSRDICQRGTSLTIQCQVDSQVTMMFWYRQQPGQSLTLIATANQGSEATYESGFVIDKFPISRPNLTFSTLTVSNMSPEDSSIYLCSVEEGVMPGNLGYTFGSGTRLTVV.

J is TRBJ1-1 and V is TRBV6-5, with a tentative D call TRBD1 (6 bases). Trimming removed 5 bases at V and 4 bases at J, with 11 bases between. The CDR3 is 13 amino acids. Germline CDR1 and CDR2: MNHEY and SVGAGI. CDR3 amino acids: CASSPGVSTEAFF. The CDR3 nucleotides are TGTGCCAGCAGTCCAGGGGTGAGCACTGAAGCTTTCTTT.

In its sample, this clonotype was seen many times. V usage is TRBV29-1 and J usage is TRBJ2-3; maybe TRBD1 (5 bases). Trimming took off 2 bases at V and 2 bases at J, with 8 bases between the two ends. Germline assignment: CDR1 SQVTM and CDR2 ANQGSEA. There are 13 residues in the CDR3. The CDR3 region is CSVETGDTDTQYF. The CDR3 bases are TGCAGCGTTGAAACAGGTGACACAGATACGCAGTATTTT.

Many counts were recorded for this clonotype. The CDR3 nucleotides read TGCAGCGTTTCAGGGGGGTCTGGGGCCAACGTCCTGACTTTC. Translated, it gives CSVSGGSGANVLTF. The V call is TRBV29-1, the J call TRBJ2-6; a possible D gene is TRBD1 (7 bases). Germline V CDR1 and CDR2: SQVTM, ANQGSEA. The CDR3 consists of 14 residues. Trimming took 5 bases from V and 1 from J, leaving 9 bases between them.

The J gene is TRBJ2-1, the V gene TRBV11-2; the D gene is possibly TRBD2 (5 bases). V lost 5 bases to trimming and J lost 9 bases, with 20 bases between them. CDR3 size: 15 residues. Germline V CDR1 and CDR2: SGHAT, FQNNGV. Here the CDR3 DNA reads TGTGCCAGCAGCCCCGTCAGAGAGGAGGTGGGTGAGCAGTTCTTC. As protein: CASSPVREEVGEQFF. Complete variable domain (other parts from reference TRBV11-2 and TRBJ2-1): EAGVAQSPRYKIIEKRQSVAFWCNPISGHATLYWYQQILGQGPKLLIQFQNNGVVDDSQLPKDRFSAERLKGVDSTLKIQPAKLEDSAVYLCASSPVREEVGEQFFGPGTRLTVL.

This clonotype was recorded at least ten times. The chain recombines TRBV7-7 with TRBJ2-2, with D uncertain. CDR1 is SSHAT and CDR2 is FNYEAQ in the germline V gene (reference sequence). CDR3 size: 15 residues. V lost 5 bases to trimming and J lost 5 bases, with 15 bases between them. CDR3 sequence reads: CASSLISLPTGELFF. In nucleotides, the CDR3 is TGTGCCAGCAGCCTTATCTCGCTACCGACCGGGGAGCTGTTTTTT.